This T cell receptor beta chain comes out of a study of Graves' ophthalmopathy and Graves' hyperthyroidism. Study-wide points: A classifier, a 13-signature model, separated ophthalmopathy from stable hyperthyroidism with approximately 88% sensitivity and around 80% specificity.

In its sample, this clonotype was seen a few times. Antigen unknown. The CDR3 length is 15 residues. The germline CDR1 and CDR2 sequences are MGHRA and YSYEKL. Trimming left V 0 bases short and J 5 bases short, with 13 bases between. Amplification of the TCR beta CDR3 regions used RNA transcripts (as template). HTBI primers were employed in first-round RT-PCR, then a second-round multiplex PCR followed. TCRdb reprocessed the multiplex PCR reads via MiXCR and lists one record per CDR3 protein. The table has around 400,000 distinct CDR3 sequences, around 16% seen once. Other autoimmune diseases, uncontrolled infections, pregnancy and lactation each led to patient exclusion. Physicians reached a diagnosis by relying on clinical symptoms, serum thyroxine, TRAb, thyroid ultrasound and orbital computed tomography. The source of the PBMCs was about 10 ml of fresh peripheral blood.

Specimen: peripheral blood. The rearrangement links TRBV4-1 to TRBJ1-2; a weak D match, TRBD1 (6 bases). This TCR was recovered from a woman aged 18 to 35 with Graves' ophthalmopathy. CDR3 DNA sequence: TGCGCCAGCAGCCAAGATCGGGCCCAGGGGTATGGCTACACCTTC. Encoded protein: CASSQDRAQGYGYTF.